Listed below are T cell receptor beta chains from one sample, sequenced in a study of CD8 T cells in ankylosing spondylitis. MiXCR was run by TCRdb on the 5' RACE reads, yielding one entry per CDR3 protein. The data show 380,000 or so distinct CDR3 sequences, 20% seen once. The specimen sequenced was blood, either unsorted or a sorted T cell fraction (not recorded which). These TCRs come from a male donor with ankylosing spondylitis or in good health (not recorded which). The CDR3 runs from the conserved cysteine through the conserved F or W. The order of the fields is D gene, J gene, V gene, clone size, CDR3 DNA, CDR3 protein. A D gene is named only where the DNA matches it firmly. Rows give clone size only sometimes, using once, few, many, or a class for an expanded clone.

>-|TRBJ2-3|TRBV4-1|few
TGCGCCAGCAGCCGAGCCGGGCACCCGACTAGCACAGATACGCAGTATTTT
CASSRAGHPTSTDTQYF
>TRBD2|TRBJ2-1|TRBV11-1|-
TGTGCCAGCAGCCTCCCGGGCGGGGGGAGTGTGCATGAGCAGTTCTTC
CASSLPGGGSVHEQFF
>-|TRBJ2-7|TRBV29-1|few
TGCAGCGTTGTGGCGGAACACCCAGAAAGCTCCTACGAGCAGTACTTC
CSVVAEHPESSYEQYF
>-|TRBJ1-1|TRBV9|few
TGTGCCAGCAGCGTAGGGTCAGGGTTGACTGAAGCTTTCTTT
CASSVGSGLTEAFF
>TRBD2|TRBJ2-3|TRBV10-3|-
TGTGCCATCAGAATGGGGCTAGCGGGGGGGGCAGATACGCAGTATTTT
CAIRMGLAGGADTQYF
>TRBD2|TRBJ2-7|TRBV7-9|-
TGTGCCAGCAGCTCGTGGACTAGCGGAATTTTCGACGAGCAGTACTTC
CASSSWTSGIFDEQYF
>TRBD2|TRBJ2-1|TRBV12-3/TRBV12-4|few
TGTGCCAGCACCGCGGGGGGGCAGTCCTACAATGAGCAGTTCTTC
CASTAGGQSYNEQFF
>-|TRBJ2-1|TRBV20-1|few
TGCAGTGCTAGGCAGAGTAAGATATACAATGAGCAGTTCTTC
CSARQSKIYNEQFF
>-|TRBJ2-1|TRBV27|-
TGTGCCAGCAAAAGGACCGTCAACTCCTACAATGAGCAGTTCTTC
CASKRTVNSYNEQFF
>-|TRBJ2-3|TRBV5-1|-
TGCGCCAGCGCCCCGGGACAAAATACGCAGTATTTT
CASAPGQNTQYF
>TRBD1|TRBJ2-3|TRBV27|-
TGTGCCAGCAGATTGGGACAGGCGCTGAGGGATACGCAGTATTTT
CASRLGQALRDTQYF
>-|TRBJ2-2|TRBV12-3/TRBV12-4|-
TGTGCCAGCAGGGCCTGGACTTCCCCCACCGGGGAGCTGTTTTTT
CASRAWTSPTGELFF
>-|TRBJ2-6|TRBV4-1|-
TGCGCCAGCAGCCAAGTAAACTCTGGGGCCAACGTCCTGACTTTC
CASSQVNSGANVLTF
>TRBD1|TRBJ2-7|TRBV20-1|-
TGCAGTGCTCCCGGACAGGGGGGGACCTACGAGCAGTACTTC
CSAPGQGGTYEQYF
>-|TRBJ2-7|TRBV15|-
TGTGCCACCAGCTCTTTGGACAGCTACGAGCAGTACTTC
CATSSLDSYEQYF
>-|TRBJ2-2|TRBV4-1|-
TGCGCCAGCAGCACACTAATGGGGGCCGGGGAGCTGTTTTTT
CASSTLMGAGELFF
>TRBD2|TRBJ2-1|TRBV20-1|few
TGCAGTGCTAGAGAGGAGGGGCCTAGCGGGGGGGCCTACAATGAGCAGTTCTTC
CSAREEGPSGGAYNEQFF
>TRBD2|TRBJ2-5|TRBV7-2|few
TGTGCCAGCAGCGGGGAGCGGGGGACGGCTAAAGAGACCCAGTACTTC
CASSGERGTAKETQYF
>-|TRBJ2-5|TRBV28|-
TGTGCCAGCAGTTTAGCGGACAGCCAAGAGACCCAGTACTTC
CASSLADSQETQYF
>-|TRBJ2-4|TRBV5-1|-
TGCGCCAGCAGTACCCCAGTGGGGTTCGAAACCATTCAGTACTTC
CASSTPVGFETIQYF
>-|TRBJ2-5|TRBV4-1|-
TGCGCCAGCAGCCAAGACCCGCCTTCCGACCCCCAAGAGACCCAGTACTTC
CASSQDPPSDPQETQYF
>-|TRBJ1-2|TRBV18|-
TGTGCCAGCTCACCACCGATAGGGGGAGGCTACACCTTC
CASSPPIGGGYTF
>-|TRBJ1-1|TRBV14|-
TGTGCCAGCAGCCTCACGGGACGGGGATCTGAAGCTTTCTTT
CASSLTGRGSEAFF
>TRBD1|TRBJ2-7|TRBV4-1|few
TGCGCCAGCAGCCAAGATCGGACAGGGATGTCCTACGAGCAGTACTTC
CASSQDRTGMSYEQYF
>TRBD1|TRBJ1-4|TRBV7-9|-
TGTGCCAGCAGCCCCGGACAGGTCGCCCTCGAAAAACTGTTTTTT
CASSPGQVALEKLFF
>-|TRBJ1-1|TRBV10-3|many
TGTGCCATCAGTGAGTCGACAGTCATGAACACTGAAGCTTTCTTT
CAISESTVMNTEAFF
>-|TRBJ2-7|TRBV6-1|few
TGTGCCAGCAGTCCAACCCGGCGGCTAGCCCACTCCTACGAGCAGTACTTC
CASSPTRRLAHSYEQYF
>TRBD1|TRBJ2-3|TRBV2|-
TGTGCCAGCAGTGAAAGGTGGGGACAGGGGAACGGTACGCAGTATTTT
CASSERWGQGNGTQYF
>TRBD1|TRBJ1-5|TRBV6-5|many
TGTGCCAGCAGTTCGACAGGGGGCAATCAGCCCCAGCATTTT
CASSSTGGNQPQHF
>-|TRBJ2-1|TRBV27|-
TGTGCCAGCAGTTTGAGGGAGCGCCTCGCCAATGAGCAGTTCTTC
CASSLRERLANEQFF
>TRBD2|TRBJ2-1|TRBV6-2/TRBV6-3|-
TGTGCCAGCAGTTACCGAAGGACTAGCGGGGGGGTTGTTGAGCAGTTCTTC
CASSYRRTSGGVVEQFF
>-|TRBJ2-7|TRBV10-3|-
TGTGCCATCAGTGATCTAGACAGAACCTCCTACGAGCAGTACTTC
CAISDLDRTSYEQYF
>-|TRBJ1-1|TRBV12-3/TRBV12-4|-
TGTGCCAGCAGTTTGGCAGGGGTGGGCACTGAAGCTTTCTTT
CASSLAGVGTEAFF
>-|TRBJ2-3|TRBV27|-
TGTGCCAGCAGTCCACTGACTAGATCAGATACGCAGTATTTT
CASSPLTRSDTQYF
>-|TRBJ1-2|TRBV6-5|-
TGTGCCACCTATGGGGGGAGCTATGGCTACACCTTC
CATYGGSYGYTF
>-|TRBJ2-5|TRBV6-1|few
TGTGCCAGCAGTCCCGAATTAACAGTTTTAGAGACCCAGTACTTC
CASSPELTVLETQYF
>TRBD2|TRBJ2-2|TRBV7-6|few
TGTGCCAGCAGCCCCCCCGGGACTAGCGGGGGGGCCACCGGGGAGCTGTTTTTT
CASSPPGTSGGATGELFF